The 17 T cell receptor beta chains reported below all come from one sample, sequenced in a study of vaccination and CD4 T cells after COVID-19. The treatment was: roughly 10-day PBMC culture with coronavirus spike peptide pools or control peptides (ViraFEST assay). These receptors' targets are unknown. Scientists ran DNA taken from cultured CD4+ T cells through the Oncomine TCR Beta short-read assay for sequencing. MiXCR, run by TCRdb on the PCR reads, gives a single entry per CDR3 protein. The sample holds approximately 19,000 distinct CDR3 sequences, under 80% seen once. Sequenced: CD4+ T cells from blood, cultured in vitro. Receptors originate from a human donor who had recovered from COVID-19.

The chain couples TRBV4-1 to TRBJ2-7; D is unclear. The CDR3 extends over 13 amino acids. Trimming took 0 bases from V and 2 from J, leaving 5 bases between them. CDR1 and CDR2 from the germline V gene are MGHRA and YSYEKL. The CDR3 DNA reads as TGCGCCAGCAGCCAAGAGCTTACCTACGAGCAGTACTTC. This sequence encodes CASSQELTYEQYF.

The chain couples TRBV7-2 to TRBJ2-5, with a tentative D call TRBD1 (6 bases). Germline loops: CDR1 SGHTA, CDR2 FQGNSA. V lost 5 bases and J 6 bases, leaving 10 bases between the germline ends. CDR3 length equals 12 residues. CDR3 loop: CASSRQEQTQYF. CDR3 sequence (DNA): TGTGCCAGCAGCCGACAGGAACAGACCCAGTACTTC.

The CDR3 DNA sequence: TGTGCCTGGAGAGACACAGGGTCCCCCAATTCACCCCTCCACTTT. Encoded protein: CAWRDTGSPNSPLHF. V gene TRBV30 combines with J gene TRBJ1-6, with a possible D match to TRBD1 (6 bases). V lost 3 bases and J 7 bases, leaving 16 bases between the germline ends. Germline V gene data show CDR1 as GTSNPN and CDR2 as SVGIG (reference sequence). This CDR3 comprises 15 residues.

The J gene is TRBJ1-1, the V gene TRBV6-1, with TRBD1 identical over 8 bases. The CDR3 sequence is 15 residues long. Per germline, CDR1 MNHNS and CDR2 SASEGT. V trimming: 7 bases; J trimming: 1 base; junction bases outside the gene matches: 8. The CDR3 DNA sequence: TGTGCCAGCAAATATTCAGGGGGCGGGAACACTGAAGCTTTCTTT. The encoded protein is CASKYSGGGNTEAFF.

This clonotype came up once. The chain recombines TRBV10-3 with TRBJ2-3, with D hard to call. Germline CDR1 ENHRY, CDR2 SYGVKD. The CDR3 runs 14 residues. V lost 0 bases and J 8 bases, leaving 12 bases between the germline ends. This CDR3 is CAISESSRPGTQYF. The CDR3, as DNA: TGTGCCATCAGTGAGTCGTCCCGGCCGGGTACGCAGTATTTT.

The chain employs TRBV20-1 and TRBJ2-3; 14 positions agree with TRBD2. CDR1 is DFQATT and CDR2 is SNEGSKA in the germline V gene (reference sequence). This CDR3 is built from 14 residues. The trim removed 4 bases at V and 6 bases at J, leaving 3 bases unmatched. CDR3 residues: CSATGLAGVDTQYF. CDR3 nucleotide sequence: TGCAGTGCTACGGGACTAGCGGGAGTGGATACGCAGTATTTT.

V is TRBV2 and J is TRBJ1-4; TRBD1 might be the D (6 bases). The germline CDR1 and CDR2 sequences are SNHLY and FYNNEI. The V and J ends lost 11 bases and 6 bases respectively, with 16 bases between them. CDR3 length: 13 residues. CDR3: CASQGIEDEKLFF. CDR3 bases: TGTGCCTCCCAGGGGATTGAGGATGAAAAACTGTTTTTT.

This clonotype was found a few times. V usage is TRBV6-1 and J usage is TRBJ2-3, with a possible D match to TRBD1 (6 bases). CDR3 size: 13 residues. Germline loops: CDR1 MNHNS, CDR2 SASEGT. V lost 10 bases and J 2 bases, leaving 13 bases between the germline ends. The CDR3: CATQDSPTDTQYF. The CDR3 bases are TGTGCCACCCAGGACAGTCCCACAGATACGCAGTATTTT.

The CDR3 coding sequence is TGTGCCAGCAGTCCTACCACTAACAGGGCCACCGGGGAGCTGTTTTTT. Translated: CASSPTTNRATGELFF. This chain connects TRBV7-6 to TRBJ2-2; D might be TRBD1 (6 bases). V gave up 6 bases and J gave up 4 bases, with 18 bases separating them. The germline CDR1 and CDR2 sequences are SGHVS and FNYEAQ. The CDR3 covers 16 residues.

V and J are TRBV7-9 and TRBJ1-6, with a weak D call TRBD1 (5 bases). V shed 5 bases and J shed 8 bases, with 10 bases lying between them. This CDR3 spans 13 amino acids. Germline CDR1 is SEHNR and CDR2 is FQNEAQ (reference sequence). Written as DNA, the CDR3 is TGTGCCAGCAGCCCATTACAGGATTCACCCCTCCACTTT. As protein: CASSPLQDSPLHF.

The chain is built from TRBV29-1 and TRBJ2-5, with 8 positions matching TRBD2. V gave up 5 bases and J gave up 5 bases; unmatched junction bases: 7. In germline, CDR1 is SQVTM, CDR2 ANQGSEA. This CDR3 has 13 residues. The CDR3 DNA reads as TGCAGCGTTCCCAGCGGGAGCGATGAGACCCAGTACTTC. This sequence encodes CSVPSGSDETQYF.

The V call is TRBV20-1, the J call TRBJ2-4; D remains ambiguous. This CDR3 is built from 11 residues. Germline values: CDR1 DFQATT, CDR2 SNEGSKA (reference sequence). CDR3 region: CSGPWEDIQYF. The CDR3, as DNA: TGCAGCGGGCCTTGGGAAGACATTCAGTACTTC.

The V call is TRBV7-9, the J call TRBJ1-2; TRBD1 matches at 12 bases. The CDR3 extends over 15 amino acids. Trimming took 3 bases from V and 8 from J; bases not matched to a gene: 7. The germline V gene has CDR1 SEHNR and CDR2 FQNEAQ (reference sequence). The CDR3, as DNA: TGTGCCAGCAGCTTGGGACAGGGGGCAAAGCGGGGCTACACCTTC. Protein sequence: CASSLGQGAKRGYTF.

The V call is TRBV24-1, the J call TRBJ2-1; 9 bases line up with TRBD1. The CDR3 spans 17 residues. V lost 2 bases to trimming and J lost 0 bases; unmatched junction nucleotides: 4. Germline lookup yields CDR1 KGHDR and CDR2 SFDVKD. The CDR3 DNA follows: TGTGCCACCAGTGATTCTACAGGGGGCCCCTCCTACAATGAGCAGTTCTTC. Translating gives CATSDSTGGPSYNEQFF.

The chain employs TRBV5-4 and TRBJ1-4, with a tentative D call TRBD1 (5 bases). The CDR3 spans 14 residues. Germline CDR1 and CDR2: SGHNT and YYREEE (reference sequence). V was cut by 4 bases and J by 4 bases, with 11 bases left in between. Written as DNA, the CDR3 is TGTGCCAGCAGCCTACGGGACGGTAATGAAAAACTGTTTTTT. It translates to CASSLRDGNEKLFF.

This clonotype was counted between two and nine times. The J gene is TRBJ1-6, the V gene TRBV12-3 or TRBV12-4; 7 bases line up with TRBD1. The CDR3 length is 13 residues. The junction had 5 bases not matched to a gene; V was cut back by 5 bases and J by 10 bases. CDR3 DNA: TGTGCCAGCAGTCGCGACAGGGACTCACCCCTCCACTTT. Translation: CASSRDRDSPLHF.

This clonotype was observed a handful of times. This CDR3 reads CSASHEASGGTDTQYF. As DNA, the CDR3 is TGCAGTGCCTCCCACGAGGCTAGCGGGGGCACAGATACGCAGTATTTT. The rearrangement links TRBV20-1 to TRBJ2-3; 9 nucleotides agree with TRBD2. The CDR3 totals 16 residues. The V gene end was trimmed by 6 bases and the J gene end by 1 base; junction bases not matched to a gene: 11. The germline V gene encodes CDR1 DFQATT and CDR2 SNEGSKA (reference sequence).